This entry describes one TCR beta chain. Antigen specificity is unknown. Using its own MiXCR run on the RT-PCR reads, TCRdb lists one record per CDR3 protein. This sample has approximately 250,000 distinct CDR3 sequences, with about 12% found just once. The CDR3 extends over 17 amino acids. Trimming took off 2 bases at V and 10 bases at J, with 21 bases between the two ends. The germline V gene has CDR1 MGHRA and CDR2 YSYEKL. The source of the sample is a study of response to subunit inactivated influenza vaccine. The study, taken as a whole, reports: Few additional T cells are recruited per seasonal influenza vaccination, authors suggested.

This TCR was recovered from a man between 50 and 59 years old who received an inactivated influenza vaccine. This chain connects TRBV4-1 to TRBJ1-6; tentatively, D is TRBD1 (6 bases). The sequencing used non-naive T cells sorted from PBMCs, collected roughly 15 days before vaccination. CDR3 in DNA: TGCGCCAGCAGCCAAAGTCCCAACAGGGTTGTGGGGTCACCCCTCCACTTT. Translating gives CASSQSPNRVVGSPLHF.